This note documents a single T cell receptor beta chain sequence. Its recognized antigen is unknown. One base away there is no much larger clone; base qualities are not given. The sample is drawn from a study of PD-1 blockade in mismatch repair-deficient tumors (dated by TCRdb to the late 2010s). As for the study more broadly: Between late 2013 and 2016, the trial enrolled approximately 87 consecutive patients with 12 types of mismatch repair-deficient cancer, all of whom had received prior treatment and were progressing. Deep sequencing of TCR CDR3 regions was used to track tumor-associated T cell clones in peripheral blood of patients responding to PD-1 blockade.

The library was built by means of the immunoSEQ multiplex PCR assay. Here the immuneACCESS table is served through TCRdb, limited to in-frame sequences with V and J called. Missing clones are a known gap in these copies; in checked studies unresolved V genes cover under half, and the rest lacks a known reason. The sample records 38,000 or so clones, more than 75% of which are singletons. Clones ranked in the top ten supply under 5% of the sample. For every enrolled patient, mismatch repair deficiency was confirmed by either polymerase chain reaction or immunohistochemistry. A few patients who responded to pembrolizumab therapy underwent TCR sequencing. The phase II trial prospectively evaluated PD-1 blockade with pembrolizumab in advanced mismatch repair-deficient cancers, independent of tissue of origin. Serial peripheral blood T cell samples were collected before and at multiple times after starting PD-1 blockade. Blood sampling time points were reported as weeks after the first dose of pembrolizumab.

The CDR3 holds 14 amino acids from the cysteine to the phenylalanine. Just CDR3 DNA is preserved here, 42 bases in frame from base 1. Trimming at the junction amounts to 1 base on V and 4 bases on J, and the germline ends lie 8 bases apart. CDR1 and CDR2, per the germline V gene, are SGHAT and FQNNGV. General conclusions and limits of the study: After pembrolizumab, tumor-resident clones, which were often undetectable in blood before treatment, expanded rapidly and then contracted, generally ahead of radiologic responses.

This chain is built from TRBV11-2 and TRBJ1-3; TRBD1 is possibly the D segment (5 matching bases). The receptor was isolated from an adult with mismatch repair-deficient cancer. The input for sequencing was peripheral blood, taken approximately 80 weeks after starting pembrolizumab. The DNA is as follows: TGTGCCAGCAGCTTAGGGGGGGAAGGAAACACCATATATTTT. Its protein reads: CASSLGGEGNTIYF.